This entry features one T cell receptor beta chain sequence. Antigen specificity is unknown. Clones were sequenced by immunoSEQ multiplex PCR, and TCRdb holds only the in-frame ones, with some missing. The table lists around 19,000 clones, 26% of them singletons. Treatment described: randomized to nivolumab then ipilimumab (arm A) or the reverse (arm B). CDR3 length: 17 amino acids. Germline V gene sequence: CDR1 SGHRS, CDR2 YFSETQ. With 4 bases clipped from V and 4 bases from J, the junction kept 11 bases outside the gene matches. These data come from a study of sequential checkpoint blockade in melanoma. Looking at the study overall: TCRbeta immunosequencing was performed on DNA from around 91 pretreatment melanoma tumor samples. The study, taken as a whole, reports: Clinical benefit was about 30 times likelier when tumor T-cell fraction and clonality increased. Tumor T-cell fraction and clonality correlated with PD-L1 and CD8+ counts.

This rearrangement joins TRBV5-1 to TRBJ2-2, with 9 positions matching TRBD1. The sample in question was tumor tissue (inferred from file names), obtained from a patient given nivolumab and ipilimumab in sequence. This clonotype was obtained from a human donor with melanoma. In DNA form, the CDR3 reads TGCGCCAGCAGCATTGGGGGTACAGGGGGCGGCACCGGGGAGCTGTTTTTT. It codes for CASSIGGTGGGTGELFF.